This entry concerns a single T cell receptor beta chain. Authors' data handling: Reference gene primer amplification gave nucleated cell count estimates. Sequencing was performed with immunoSEQ multiplex PCR; in TCRdb, only in-frame clones are kept and a portion is missing. That table gives V, J and clone size, and the DNA gave D and trimming. The sample yields 150,000 to 180,000 clones, 78% seen once. This sample is part of a study of blood T cell repertoires in COVID-19. Overall study: Specimens from acute and convalescent COVID-19 originated in the United States, Italy and Spain. T cells, B-cell-depleted T cells, or PBMCs provided the cDNA or gDNA that served as material.

This clonotype was obtained from a man older than 75 with acute or convalescent COVID-19. Specimen: peripheral blood.

CDR3 protein: CASSPFTQGDDYTF. The CDR3 coding sequence is TGTGCCAGCTCACCTTTCACTCAGGGGGATGACTACACCTTC. V gene TRBV18 combines with J gene TRBJ1-2, with TRBD1 identical over 7 bases. The germline CDR1 and CDR2 sequences are KGHSH and LQKENI. The CDR3 has 14 amino acids. J gave up 10 bases and V 3 bases, and 11 bases lay outside the gene matches.